The 29 T cell receptor beta chains below come from one sample, sequenced in a study of blood T cell repertoires in COVID-19. Repertoires were generated with immunoSEQ multiplex PCR, while TCRdb's copy carries only in-frame clones and drops some. The table shows 150,000 to 200,000 clones, with roughly 85% occurring only once. Sequencing was carried out using peripheral blood. All receptors derive from a young woman with acute or convalescent COVID-19.

The rearrangement links TRBV28 to TRBJ1-2, with D perhaps matching TRBD1 (5 bases). This CDR3 has 14 residues. Trimming took off 5 bases at V and 4 bases at J, with 14 bases between the two ends. Per germline, CDR1 MDHEN and CDR2 SYDVKM. CDR3 sequence reads: CASSPAGWGYGYTF. For the CDR3, the DNA is TGTGCCAGCAGTCCCGCAGGGTGGGGCTATGGCTACACCTTC.

V and J are TRBV5-1 and TRBJ2-3; 8 bases are shared with TRBD1. V was pared by 0 bases and J by 4 bases, with 7 bases of the junction left unmatched. This CDR3 is 16 amino acids long. CDR1 is SGHRS, CDR2 YFSETQ, per germline. For the CDR3, the DNA is TGCGCCAGCAGCTTGGCAGGGGGCGGGAACTCAGATACGCAGTATTTT. Protein sequence: CASSLAGGGNSDTQYF.

This sequence joins TRBV29-1 and TRBJ2-7; no firm D call. In germline, CDR1 is SQVTM, CDR2 ANQGSEA. This CDR3 comprises 11 residues. V lost 7 bases and J 3 bases, leaving 10 bases between the germline ends. In DNA, the CDR3 is TGCAGCGCTTCATCAGTCTACGAGCAGTACTTC. Translation gives CSASSVYEQYF.

This chain joins TRBV18 and TRBJ1-4; 8 bases are a match to TRBD1. Germline CDR1 reads KGHSH; CDR2 reads LQKENI. V trimming: 5 bases; J trimming: 7 bases; junction bases outside the gene matches: 6. The CDR3 spans 14 residues. The DNA for the CDR3 is TGTGCCAGCTCATCGACAGGGGTTCGTGAAAAACTGTTTTTT. This codes for CASSSTGVREKLFF.

This clone was seen just once. The rearrangement links TRBV16 to TRBJ1-1; no clear D gene. CDR3 size: 14 residues. Looked up from germline, CDR1 is KGHSY and CDR2 is FQNENV. Trimming removed 4 bases from V and 1 base from J, with 10 bases in between. The CDR3 sequence: CASSPSTRNTEAFF. The CDR3 DNA is TGTGCCAGCAGCCCCTCCACAAGGAACACTGAAGCTTTCTTT.

This clone has only a few counts. The chain couples TRBV28 to TRBJ1-2; 7 bases match TRBD1. The CDR3 is made up of 13 amino acids. Germline V gene lookup returns CDR1 MDHEN and CDR2 SYDVKM. J gave up 9 bases and V 2 bases, and 6 bases lay outside the gene matches. The CDR3 spells CASSLQGVRSYTF. The CDR3 nucleotides are TGTGCCAGCAGTTTACAGGGGGTGAGGAGCTACACCTTC.

A few counts support this clone. The chain joins TRBV4-3 to TRBJ2-1, with a tentative D call TRBD2 (5 bases). The CDR3 length is 16 residues. The germline V gene encodes CDR1 LGHNA and CDR2 YSLEER. V was cut by 2 bases and J by 7 bases, with 18 bases left in between. CDR3 in amino acids: CASSQTGSPVRNEQFF. CDR3 DNA sequence: TGCGCCAGCAGCCAAACGGGATCCCCAGTCCGGAATGAGCAGTTCTTC.

In this sample, this clone turned up once. The rearrangement links TRBV4-3 to TRBJ1-2; 7 nucleotides align to TRBD1. After removal of 1 base from V and 8 bases from J, the junction contained 10 bases not matched to a gene. This CDR3 contains 15 residues. Germline V gene lookup returns CDR1 LGHNA and CDR2 YSLEER. Here the CDR3 DNA reads TGCGCCAGCAGCCAAGCGACCGGGACGGGACAGGGCTACACCTTC. Its translation is CASSQATGTGQGYTF.

The chain combines TRBV28 with TRBJ2-1; 11 bases are shared with TRBD1. CDR3 length equals 15 residues. Germline V gene lookup returns CDR1 MDHEN and CDR2 SYDVKM. J lost 9 bases, V lost 8 bases, and 12 bases had no gene match. The chain's CDR3 is CASVKDRGPLSEQFF. As DNA, the CDR3 is TGTGCCAGCGTAAAGGACAGGGGGCCCTTGAGTGAGCAGTTCTTC.

V usage is TRBV5-1 and J usage is TRBJ2-2, with TRBD2 matching 11 bases. The CDR3 has 16 residues. Unmatched junction bases numbered 1, after V lost 2 bases and J lost 1 base. Germline values: CDR1 SGHRS, CDR2 YFSETQ. The CDR3 DNA is TGCGCCAGCAGCTTCGGACTAGCGGGGAACACCGGGGAGCTGTTTTTT. This gives the protein CASSFGLAGNTGELFF.

The chain carries TRBV19 and TRBJ1-2; 12 bases agree with TRBD1. The CDR3 is 15 amino acids. The V segment lost 3 bases and the J segment 6 bases; nucleotides outside the gene matches: 5. CDR1 LNHDA and CDR2 SQIVND come from the germline V gene (reference sequence). CDR3 coding DNA: TGTGCCAGTAGTATCCGGGGACAGGGGGCCCATGGCTACACCTTC. Its protein is CASSIRGQGAHGYTF.

The chain is built from TRBV6-1 and TRBJ1-1; D is unresolved. V was trimmed by 2 bases and J by 1 base, leaving 8 bases between them. This CDR3 has 14 amino acids. Germline CDR1 is MNHNS and CDR2 is SASEGT. CDR3 nucleotide sequence: TGTGCCAGCAGTGAAAAGGGAGGGAACACTGAAGCTTTCTTT. Its translation is CASSEKGGNTEAFF.

As concerns this clone: Other DNA sequences of this sample code for an identical CDR3. The J gene is TRBJ2-5, the V gene TRBV19; 12 bases agree with TRBD2. Germline loops: CDR1 LNHDA, CDR2 SQIVND (reference sequence). The CDR3 loop spans 15 amino acids. The ends lost 3 bases at V and 4 bases at J; junction bases unmatched: 3. The chain's CDR3 is CASSILAGGPETQYF. The CDR3 DNA follows: TGTGCCAGTAGTATCCTAGCGGGAGGGCCAGAGACCCAGTACTTC.

The chain joins TRBV5-4 to TRBJ1-3, with a possible D match to TRBD1 (6 bases). The CDR3 extends over 16 amino acids. Germline V CDR1 and CDR2: SGHNT, YYREEE (reference sequence). The V gene lost 9 bases and the J gene lost 0 bases, with 19 bases spanning the gap. The CDR3 bases are TGTGCCACCCTTGAGGGGGGGCGACTCTCTGGAAACACCATATATTTT. This sequence encodes CATLEGGRLSGNTIYF.

The CDR3 region is CASSPGTGSGYTF. The CDR3, as DNA: TGTGCCAGCAGCCCCGGGACAGGGTCTGGCTACACCTTC. V usage is TRBV7-3 and J usage is TRBJ1-2; 9 nucleotides agree with TRBD1. The CDR3 extends over 13 amino acids. CDR1 is SGHTA and CDR2 is FQGTGA in the germline V gene. The trim removed 5 bases at V and 7 bases at J, leaving 5 bases unmatched.

This chain connects TRBV9 to TRBJ1-2; D is ambiguous. Trimming stripped 0 bases from V and 4 bases from J, with 10 bases between. CDR1 and CDR2 (germline): SGDLS, YYNGEE. CDR3 length: 14 amino acids. This chain's CDR3 is CASSVGLQSYGYTF. CDR3 nucleotides: TGTGCCAGCAGCGTAGGACTTCAAAGCTATGGCTACACCTTC.

V usage is TRBV6-5 and J usage is TRBJ1-5; tentatively, D is TRBD1 (6 bases). The V end lost 7 bases, the J end lost 14 bases, and 21 bases lay between the germline ends. Germline CDR1 MNHEY, CDR2 SVGAGI. This CDR3 is 13 amino acids long. CDR3: CASKRGGLSPKHF. The CDR3, as DNA: TGTGCCAGCAAAAGGGGGGGCCTCAGCCCGAAGCATTTT.

The rearrangement links TRBV10-3 to TRBJ1-6; D remains ambiguous. The germline CDR1 and CDR2 sequences are ENHRY and SYGVKD. Trimming removed 4 bases at V and 5 bases at J, with 12 bases between. This CDR3 region has 15 residues. CDR3 in amino acids: CAISAVTGNNSPLHF. In nucleotides, the CDR3 is TGTGCCATCAGTGCTGTGACTGGTAATAATTCACCCCTCCACTTT.

A few counts support this clone. Different DNA sequences within this sample yield the same CDR3. The V call is TRBV9, the J call TRBJ1-3; D unclear. The CDR3 consists of 14 residues. Trimming left V 2 bases short and J 0 bases short, with 6 bases between. CDR1 and CDR2 from the germline V gene are SGDLS and YYNGEE. CDR3 bases: TGTGCCAGCAGCGTTTCCGGCTCTGGAAACACCATATATTTT. It specifies CASSVSGSGNTIYF.

The CDR3 spells CASSEAGGPSYNEQFF. For the CDR3, the DNA is TGTGCCAGCAGCGAAGCGGGAGGGCCTTCCTACAATGAGCAGTTCTTC. The chain is built from TRBV11-3 and TRBJ2-1, with TRBD2 matching 10 bases. The CDR3 sequence is 16 residues long. Trimming took 5 bases from V and 1 from J; bases not matched to a gene: 5. Germline CDR1 is SGHNT and CDR2 is YENEEA.

This chain joins TRBV3-1 (or the pseudogene TRBV3-2) and TRBJ1-5; possibly TRBD1 for D (6 bases). Germline CDR1 and CDR2: LGHDT and YNNKEL (reference sequence). The V end lost 2 bases, the J end lost 4 bases, and 9 bases lay between the germline ends. The CDR3 totals 14 residues. The CDR3 sequence is CASSQYQGNQPQHF. CDR3 DNA sequence: TGTGCCAGCAGCCAATATCAGGGGAATCAGCCCCAGCATTTT.

This clone was observed a handful of times. V is TRBV27 and J is TRBJ2-1; a weak D match, TRBD1 (7 bases). This CDR3 spans 15 amino acids. V was trimmed by 4 bases and J by 1 base, leaving 11 bases between them. Germline CDR1 MNHEY, CDR2 SMNVEV (reference sequence). DNA of the CDR3: TGTGCCAGCAGTTCCCAGGGGGGTTCCTACAATGAGCAGTTCTTC. Residues: CASSSQGGSYNEQFF.

The chain uses TRBV7-8 and TRBJ1-2; D is unresolved. Trimming cost V 7 bases and J 3 bases, with 12 bases left between them. Germline V lookup: CDR1 SGHVS, CDR2 FQNEAQ. The CDR3 has 13 residues. Written as DNA, the CDR3 is TGTGCCAGCAAGGCAGGAAACGACTATGGCTACACCTTC. This sequence encodes CASKAGNDYGYTF. Complete variable domain (other parts from reference TRBV7-8 and TRBJ1-2): GAGVSQSPRYKVAKRGQDVALRCDPISGHVSLFWYQQALGQGPEFLTYFQNEAQLDKSGLPSDRFFAERPEGSVSTLKIQRTQQEDSAVYLCASKAGNDYGYTFGSGTRLTVV.

The rearrangement uses TRBV27 and TRBJ2-2, with D perhaps TRBD2 (5 bases). The CDR3 covers 12 residues. CDR1 MNHEY and CDR2 SMNVEV come from the germline V gene (reference sequence). V lost 7 bases to trimming and J lost 7 bases, with 10 bases between them. For the CDR3, the DNA is TGTGCCAGCACCAAAGGAGGCGGGGAGCTGTTTTTT. It codes for CASTKGGGELFF.

This rearrangement joins TRBV6-2 or TRBV6-3 to TRBJ2-1; TRBD1 is a possible D gene (6 bases). Germline values: CDR1 MNHEY, CDR2 SVGEGT. V was shortened by 2 bases and J by 5 bases, with 13 bases between the two germline ends. CDR3 length equals 15 residues. The CDR3 sequence is CASSYNPGANNEQFF. CDR3 in DNA: TGTGCCAGCAGTTACAATCCAGGGGCAAACAATGAGCAGTTCTTC.

V usage is TRBV25-1 and J usage is TRBJ1-2; D uncertain. The germline V gene has CDR1 MGHDK and CDR2 SYGVNS. This CDR3 region has 12 residues. Trimming shortened V by 6 bases and J by 0 bases, and 5 bases separated the two germline ends. This chain's CDR3 is CASSVANYGYTF. DNA for the CDR3: TGTGCCAGCAGCGTAGCTAACTATGGCTACACCTTC.

This clone was detected a few times. The chain is built from TRBV6-4 and TRBJ2-6; D uncertain. CDR3 size: 15 residues. Looked up from germline, CDR1 is MRHNA and CDR2 is SNTAGT. The ends were cut back, 0 bases at V and 0 bases at J, with 3 bases in the middle. CDR3 region: CASSDSHSGANVLTF. CDR3 coding DNA: TGTGCCAGCAGTGACTCACACTCTGGGGCCAACGTCCTGACTTTC.

The chain has TRBV28 and TRBJ1-5, with 7 bases identical to TRBD1. The germline V gene encodes CDR1 MDHEN and CDR2 SYDVKM. CDR3 length equals 15 residues. The V and J ends lost 3 bases and 5 bases, in that order; junction bases with no gene match: 7. The DNA for the CDR3 is TGTGCCAGCAGTTTGGGGGACAGTCGGGATCAGCCCCAGCATTTT. This gives the protein CASSLGDSRDQPQHF.

This chain links TRBV5-1 with TRBJ2-5; D is possibly TRBD2 (6 bases). The V gene's germline CDR1 is SGHRS and CDR2 YFSETQ. V lost 2 bases, J lost 0 bases, and 17 bases lay in between. The CDR3 consists of 17 residues. The CDR3 DNA reads as TGCGCCAGCAGCTTAAGAGGGACTTCGAGGCACCAAGAGACCCAGTACTTC. This translates into CASSLRGTSRHQETQYF.